This entry lists 4 T cell receptor beta chains sequenced from one sample in a study of precursors of human CD4 cytotoxic T cells. Four sorted CD4+ memory subsets, central memory, effector memory, IL-7R-high TEMRA and IL-7R-negative TEMRA, were UMI-sequenced. TCRdb ran MiXCR on the reads and lists one entry per CDR3 protein. Of approximately 100 distinct CDR3 sequences in the sample, 35% to 45% were seen once. Input material: memory CD4+ T cells from blood (PBMCs). These receptors came from a human donor in good health.

This chain uses TRBV24-1 with TRBJ2-5; 7 bases line up with TRBD1. The CDR3 loop spans 15 amino acids. Germline V gene sequence: CDR1 KGHDR, CDR2 SFDVKD. The trim removed 4 bases at V and 1 base at J, leaving 5 bases unmatched. DNA for the CDR3: TGTGCCACCAGTGAACCTGGGACAGCCCAAGAGACCCAGTACTTC. Amino acid sequence: CATSEPGTAQETQYF.

This clonotype is categorized as large. The J gene is TRBJ2-1, the V gene TRBV5-5; 13 nucleotides agree with TRBD2. Unmatched junction bases numbered 5, after V lost 4 bases and J lost 1 base. The germline CDR1 and CDR2 sequences are SGHKS and YYEKEE (reference sequence). This CDR3 comprises 17 residues. CDR3 amino acids: CASSAGLAGWSYNEQFF. CDR3 bases: TGTGCCAGCAGCGCGGGACTAGCGGGATGGTCCTACAATGAGCAGTTCTTC.

This clonotype is categorized as large. J is TRBJ1-1 and V is TRBV23-1; D not certain. TRBV23-1 is an open reading frame whose function is uncertain. The CDR3 is made up of 15 amino acids. The V end lost 0 bases, the J end lost 3 bases, and 11 bases lay between the germline ends. The CDR3 nucleotides read TGCGCCAGCAGTCAATCGTTTTCACGGGACACTGAAGCTTTCTTT. Translation gives CASSQSFSRDTEAFF.

The chain couples TRBV12-3 or TRBV12-4 to TRBJ1-1; 9 bases fit TRBD1. The junction had 7 bases not matched to a gene; V was cut back by 8 bases and J by 6 bases. The CDR3 spans 13 residues. The CDR3 nucleotides read TGTGCCAGCGCCTCCGGGACAGGGTCTGAAGCTTTCTTT. It translates to CASASGTGSEAFF.